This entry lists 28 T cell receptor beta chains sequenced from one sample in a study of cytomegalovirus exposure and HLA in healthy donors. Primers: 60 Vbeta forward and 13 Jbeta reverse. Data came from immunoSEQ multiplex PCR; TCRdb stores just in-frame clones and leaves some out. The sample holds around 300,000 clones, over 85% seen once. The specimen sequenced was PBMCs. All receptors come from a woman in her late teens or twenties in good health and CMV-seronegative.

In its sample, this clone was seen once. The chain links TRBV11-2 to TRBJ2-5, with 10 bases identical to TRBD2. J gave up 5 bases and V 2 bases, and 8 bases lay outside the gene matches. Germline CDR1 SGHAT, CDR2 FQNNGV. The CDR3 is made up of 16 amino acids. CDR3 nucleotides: TGTGCCAGCAGCTTAAGGCCAGCGGGGGGGCGGGAGACCCAGTACTTC. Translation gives CASSLRPAGGRETQYF.

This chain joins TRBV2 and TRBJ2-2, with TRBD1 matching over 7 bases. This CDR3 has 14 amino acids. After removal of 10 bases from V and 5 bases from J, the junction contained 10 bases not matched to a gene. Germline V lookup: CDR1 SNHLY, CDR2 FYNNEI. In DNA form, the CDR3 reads TGTGCCACCGTCGAGGGGGCTCTAACCGGGGAGCTGTTTTTT. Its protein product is CATVEGALTGELFF. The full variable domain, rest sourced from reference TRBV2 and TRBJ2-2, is EPEVTQTPSHQVTQMGQEVILRCVPISNHLYFYWYRQILGQKVEFLVSFYNNEISEKSEIFDDQFSVERPDGSNFTLKIRSTKLEDSAMYFCATVEGALTGELFFGEGSRLTVL.

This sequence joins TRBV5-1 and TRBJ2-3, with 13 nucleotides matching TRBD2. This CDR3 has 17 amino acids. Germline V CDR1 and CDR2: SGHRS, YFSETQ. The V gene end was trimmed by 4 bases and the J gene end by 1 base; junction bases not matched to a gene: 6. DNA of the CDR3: TGCGCCAGCAGCCCGGGACTAGCGGGAACCGGCACAGATACGCAGTATTTT. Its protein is CASSPGLAGTGTDTQYF.

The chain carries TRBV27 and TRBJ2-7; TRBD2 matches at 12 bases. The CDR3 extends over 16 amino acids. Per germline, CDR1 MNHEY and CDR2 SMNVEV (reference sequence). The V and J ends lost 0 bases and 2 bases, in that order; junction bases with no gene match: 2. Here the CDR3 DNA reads TGTGCCAGCAGTTTATCGGCTAGCGGGGGGGCCTACGAGCAGTACTTC. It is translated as CASSLSASGGAYEQYF.

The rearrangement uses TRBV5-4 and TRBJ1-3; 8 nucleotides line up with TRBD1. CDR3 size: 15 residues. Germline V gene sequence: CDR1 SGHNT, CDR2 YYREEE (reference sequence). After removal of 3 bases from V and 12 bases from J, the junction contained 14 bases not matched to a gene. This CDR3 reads CASSSTGGGNTGIYF. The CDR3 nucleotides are TGTGCCAGCAGCTCCACAGGGGGGGGAAACACTGGCATATATTTT.

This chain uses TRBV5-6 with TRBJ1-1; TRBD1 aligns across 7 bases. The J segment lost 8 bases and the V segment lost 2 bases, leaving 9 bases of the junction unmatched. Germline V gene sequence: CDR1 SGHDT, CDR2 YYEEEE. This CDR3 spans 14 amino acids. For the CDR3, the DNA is TGTGCCAGCAGCTTAGCAACCTTGGACAGGGAAGCTTTCTTT. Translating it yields CASSLATLDREAFF.

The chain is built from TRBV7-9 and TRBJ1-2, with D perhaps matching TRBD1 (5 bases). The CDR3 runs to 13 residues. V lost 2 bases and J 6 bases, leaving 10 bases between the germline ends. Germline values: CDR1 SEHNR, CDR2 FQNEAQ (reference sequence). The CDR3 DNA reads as TGTGCCAGCAGCTTAAAAGGGGCGCATGGCTACACCTTC. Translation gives CASSLKGAHGYTF.

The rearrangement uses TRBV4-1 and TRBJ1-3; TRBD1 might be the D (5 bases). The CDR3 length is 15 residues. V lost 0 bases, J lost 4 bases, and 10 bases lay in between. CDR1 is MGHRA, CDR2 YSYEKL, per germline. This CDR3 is CASSQDPTVGNTIYF. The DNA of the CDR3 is TGCGCCAGCAGCCAAGATCCGACAGTGGGAAACACCATATATTTT.

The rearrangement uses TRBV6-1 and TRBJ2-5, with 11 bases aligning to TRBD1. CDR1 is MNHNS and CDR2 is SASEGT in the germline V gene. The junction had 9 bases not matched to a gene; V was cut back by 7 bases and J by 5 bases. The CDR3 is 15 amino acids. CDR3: CASTLDRGPAETQYF. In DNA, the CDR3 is TGTGCCAGCACCTTGGACAGGGGGCCAGCCGAGACCCAGTACTTC.

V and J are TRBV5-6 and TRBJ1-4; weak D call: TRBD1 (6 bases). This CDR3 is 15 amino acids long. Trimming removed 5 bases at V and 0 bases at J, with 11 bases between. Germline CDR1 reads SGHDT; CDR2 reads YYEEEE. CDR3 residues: CASSRTAATNEKLFF. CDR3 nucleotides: TGTGCCAGCAGTCGGACAGCTGCAACTAATGAAAAACTGTTTTTT. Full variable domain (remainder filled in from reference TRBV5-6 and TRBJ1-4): DAGVTQSPTHLIKTRGQQVTLRCSPKSGHDTVSWYQQALGQGPQFIFQYYEEEERQRGNFPDRFSGHQFPNYSSELNVNALLLGDSALYLCASSRTAATNEKLFFGSGTQLSVL.

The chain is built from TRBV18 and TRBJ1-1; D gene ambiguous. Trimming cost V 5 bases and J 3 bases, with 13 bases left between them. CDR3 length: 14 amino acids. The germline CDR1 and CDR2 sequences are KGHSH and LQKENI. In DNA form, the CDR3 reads TGTGCCAGCTCAACTTCCTTGTTGGACACTGAAGCTTTCTTT. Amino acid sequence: CASSTSLLDTEAFF.

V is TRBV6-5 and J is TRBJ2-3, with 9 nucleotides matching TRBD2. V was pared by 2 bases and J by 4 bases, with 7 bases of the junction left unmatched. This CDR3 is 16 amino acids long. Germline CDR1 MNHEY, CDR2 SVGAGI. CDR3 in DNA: TGTGCCAGCAGTTACAGATCGAGCGGGGGGCCAGATACGCAGTATTTT. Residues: CASSYRSSGGPDTQYF.

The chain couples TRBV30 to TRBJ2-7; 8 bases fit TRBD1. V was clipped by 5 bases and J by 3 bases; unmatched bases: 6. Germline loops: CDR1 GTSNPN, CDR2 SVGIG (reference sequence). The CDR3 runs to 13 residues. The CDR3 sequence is CAWGQGMVYEQYF. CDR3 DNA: TGTGCCTGGGGACAGGGTATGGTCTACGAGCAGTACTTC.

CDR3 residues: CASQGLVDQPQHF. The CDR3 DNA reads as TGTGCCAGCCAGGGTTTGGTGGATCAGCCCCAGCATTTT. The chain joins TRBV6-6 to TRBJ1-5; tentatively, D is TRBD1 (5 bases). CDR1 and CDR2 (germline): MNHNY, SVGAGI (reference sequence). The CDR3 covers 13 residues. V lost 8 bases and J lost 5, with 13 bases in between.

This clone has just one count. Here the CDR3 DNA reads TGTGCCAGTAGTATGCTAGCCAGCACAGATACGCAGTATTTT. It encodes CASSMLASTDTQYF. V usage is TRBV19 and J usage is TRBJ2-3; perhaps TRBD2 as D (5 bases). CDR1 and CDR2 (germline): LNHDA, SQIVND (reference sequence). V lost 3 bases to trimming and J lost 0 bases, with 7 bases between them. The CDR3 is made up of 14 amino acids.

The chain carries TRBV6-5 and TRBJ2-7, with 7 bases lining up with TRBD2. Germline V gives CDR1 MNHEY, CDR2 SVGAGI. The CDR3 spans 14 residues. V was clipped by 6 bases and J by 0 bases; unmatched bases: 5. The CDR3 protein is CASSSRGSSYEQYF. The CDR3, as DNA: TGTGCCAGCAGCTCGCGGGGGAGCTCCTACGAGCAGTACTTC.

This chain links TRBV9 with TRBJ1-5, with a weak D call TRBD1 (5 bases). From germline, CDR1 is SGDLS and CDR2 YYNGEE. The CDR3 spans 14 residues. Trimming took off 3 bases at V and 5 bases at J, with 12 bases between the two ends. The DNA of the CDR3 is TGTGCCAGCAGCGCCTCAGACAGCTATCAGCCCCAGCATTTT. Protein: CASSASDSYQPQHF.

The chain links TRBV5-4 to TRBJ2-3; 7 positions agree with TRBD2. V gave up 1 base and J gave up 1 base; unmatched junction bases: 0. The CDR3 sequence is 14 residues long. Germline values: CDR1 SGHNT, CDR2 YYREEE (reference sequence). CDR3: CASSLRGGTDTQYF. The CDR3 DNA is TGTGCCAGCAGCTTGCGGGGGGGCACAGATACGCAGTATTTT.

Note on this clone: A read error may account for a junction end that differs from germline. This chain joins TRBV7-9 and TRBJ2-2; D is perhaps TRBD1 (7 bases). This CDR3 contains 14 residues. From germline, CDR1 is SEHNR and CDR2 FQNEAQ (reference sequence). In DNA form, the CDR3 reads TGTTCCAGCAACCGACAGGGAGGAACCGGGGAGCTGTTTTTT. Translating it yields CSSNRQGGTGELFF.

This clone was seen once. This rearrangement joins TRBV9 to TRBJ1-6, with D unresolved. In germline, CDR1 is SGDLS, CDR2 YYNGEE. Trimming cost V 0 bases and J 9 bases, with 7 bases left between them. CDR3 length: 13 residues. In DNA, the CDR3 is TGTGCCAGCAGCGTAGCTCCAGTTTCACCCCTCCACTTT. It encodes CASSVAPVSPLHF.

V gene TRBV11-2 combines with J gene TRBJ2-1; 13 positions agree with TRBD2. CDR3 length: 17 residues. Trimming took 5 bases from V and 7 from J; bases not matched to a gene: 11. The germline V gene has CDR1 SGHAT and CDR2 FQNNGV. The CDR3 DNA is TGTGCCAGCAGCGAATCACTAGCGGGGGGGGTTCTGAATGAGCAGTTCTTC. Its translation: CASSESLAGGVLNEQFF. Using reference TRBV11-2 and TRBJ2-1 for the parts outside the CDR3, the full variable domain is EAGVAQSPRYKIIEKRQSVAFWCNPISGHATLYWYQQILGQGPKLLIQFQNNGVVDDSQLPKDRFSAERLKGVDSTLKIQPAKLEDSAVYLCASSESLAGGVLNEQFFGPGTRLTVL.

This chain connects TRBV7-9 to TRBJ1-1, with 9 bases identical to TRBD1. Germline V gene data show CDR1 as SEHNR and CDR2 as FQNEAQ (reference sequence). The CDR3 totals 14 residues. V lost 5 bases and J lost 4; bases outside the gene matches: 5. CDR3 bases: TGTGCCAGCAGCCGCGGGACAGGGTCCACTGAAGCTTTCTTT. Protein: CASSRGTGSTEAFF.

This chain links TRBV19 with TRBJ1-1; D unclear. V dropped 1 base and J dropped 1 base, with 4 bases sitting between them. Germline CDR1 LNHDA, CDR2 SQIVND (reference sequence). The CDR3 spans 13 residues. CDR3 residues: CASSIARNTEAFF. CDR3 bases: TGTGCCAGTAGTATAGCCAGGAACACTGAAGCTTTCTTT.

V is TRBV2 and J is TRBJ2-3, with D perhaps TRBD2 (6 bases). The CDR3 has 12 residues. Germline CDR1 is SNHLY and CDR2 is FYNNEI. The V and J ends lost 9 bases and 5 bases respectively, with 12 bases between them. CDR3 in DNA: TGTGCCAGTTCGATAGCGGAAGATACGCAGTATTTT. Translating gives CASSIAEDTQYF.

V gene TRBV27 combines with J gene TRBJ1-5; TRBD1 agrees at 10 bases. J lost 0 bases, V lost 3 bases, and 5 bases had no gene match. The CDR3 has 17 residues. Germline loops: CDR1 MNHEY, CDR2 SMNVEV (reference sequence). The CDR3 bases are TGTGCCAGCAGTTTGTCCGGGACAGGGGTTAGCAATCAGCCCCAGCATTTT. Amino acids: CASSLSGTGVSNQPQHF.

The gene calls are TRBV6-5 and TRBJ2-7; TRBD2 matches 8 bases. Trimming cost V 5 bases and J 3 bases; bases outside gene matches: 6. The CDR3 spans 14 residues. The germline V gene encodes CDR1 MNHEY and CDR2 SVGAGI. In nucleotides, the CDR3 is TGTGCCAGCAGTATACTAGCGGCCAGCTACGAGCAGTACTTC. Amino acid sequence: CASSILAASYEQYF.

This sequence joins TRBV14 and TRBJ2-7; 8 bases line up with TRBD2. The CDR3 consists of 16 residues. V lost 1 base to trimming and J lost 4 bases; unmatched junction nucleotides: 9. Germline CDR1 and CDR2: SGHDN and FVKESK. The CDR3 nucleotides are TGTGCCAGCAGCCAAGGCATTTCACTAGCGGATTACGAGCAGTACTTC. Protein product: CASSQGISLADYEQYF.

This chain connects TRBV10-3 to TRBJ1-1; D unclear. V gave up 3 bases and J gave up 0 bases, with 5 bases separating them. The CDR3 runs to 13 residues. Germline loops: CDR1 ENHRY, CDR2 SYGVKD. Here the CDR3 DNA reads TGTGCCATCAGTGAACTGATGAACACTGAAGCTTTCTTT. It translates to CAISELMNTEAFF.